Listed here are 9 T cell receptor beta chains from one sample, sequenced in a study of cytomegalovirus exposure and HLA in healthy donors. PCR used 60 Vbeta primers and 13 Jbeta primers. Profiled with immunoSEQ multiplex PCR; TCRdb holds only in-frame clones, not every one. The sample table includes tens of thousands of clones. The specimen was PBMCs. These receptors were obtained from a woman aged 30 to 39 in good health and CMV-seronegative.

This chain joins TRBV28 and TRBJ1-1; D ambiguous. The ends were cut back, 6 bases at V and 4 bases at J, with 6 bases in the middle. The CDR3 totals 11 residues. From germline, CDR1 is MDHEN and CDR2 SYDVKM. The CDR3 loop reads CASSGITEAFF. CDR3 DNA sequence: TGTGCCAGCAGCGGGATCACTGAAGCTTTCTTT.

The chain has TRBV4-2 and TRBJ1-2; no clear D gene. Deletions cut 0 bases from V and 8 bases from J, with 19 bases between. CDR3 size: 16 residues. The germline V gene has CDR1 LGHNA and CDR2 YNFKEQ. The CDR3 is CASSQDGPRGMEGYTF. CDR3 DNA: TGTGCCAGCAGCCAAGATGGCCCTCGGGGTATGGAGGGCTACACCTTC.

The chain employs TRBV5-4 and TRBJ1-6, with a weak D call TRBD1 (6 bases). The germline gives CDR1 SGHNT, CDR2 YYREEE (reference sequence). The germline V and J ends were trimmed by 5 bases and 10 bases, with 16 bases remaining between them. The CDR3 loop spans 14 amino acids. CDR3: CASSLAGAGSPLHF. CDR3 sequence (DNA): TGTGCCAGCAGTTTAGCAGGGGCCGGATCACCCCTCCACTTT.

This sequence joins TRBV18 and TRBJ2-5; weak D call: TRBD1 (6 bases). The CDR3 spans 12 residues. Per germline, CDR1 KGHSH and CDR2 LQKENI. V lost 6 bases and J lost 3, with 8 bases in between. The CDR3 coding sequence is TGTGCCAGCTCGACAGGAAAAGAGACCCAGTACTTC. It codes for CASSTGKETQYF. The full variable domain, with the rest looked up from reference TRBV18 and TRBJ2-5, is NAGVMQNPRHLVRRRGQEARLRCSPMKGHSHVYWYRQLPEEGLKFMVYLQKENIIDESGMPKERFSAEFPKEGPSILRIQQVVRGDSAAYFCASSTGKETQYFGPGTRLLVL.

The chain is built from TRBV30 and TRBJ2-7, with TRBD1 identical over 8 bases. There are 15 residues in the CDR3. Germline V gene data show CDR1 as GTSNPN and CDR2 as SVGIG (reference sequence). After removal of 3 bases from V and 5 bases from J, the junction contained 12 bases not matched to a gene. The CDR3 DNA reads as TGTGCCTGGAGCTATGGTTTCGGACAGGGACACGAGCAGTACTTC. Protein product: CAWSYGFGQGHEQYF.

The V gene is TRBV2, the J gene TRBJ1-5; D is unresolved. V shed 2 bases and J shed 1 base, with 6 bases lying between them. The CDR3 extends over 14 amino acids. Germline V lookup: CDR1 SNHLY, CDR2 FYNNEI. This CDR3 is CASSEQASNQPQHF. As DNA, the CDR3 is TGTGCCAGCAGTGAACAGGCCAGCAATCAGCCCCAGCATTTT.

The chain uses TRBV6-5 and TRBJ2-2, with D possibly matching TRBD1 (6 bases). The germline V gene encodes CDR1 MNHEY and CDR2 SVGAGI. V lost 6 bases and J lost 4, with 9 bases in between. The CDR3 loop spans 13 amino acids. CDR3 region: CASRQGITGELFF. CDR3 nucleotides: TGTGCCAGCAGACAGGGAATCACCGGGGAGCTGTTTTTT.

V usage is TRBV7-9 and J usage is TRBJ2-3; D is perhaps TRBD2 (6 bases). The CDR3 sequence is 17 residues long. Per germline, CDR1 SEHNR and CDR2 FQNEAQ (reference sequence). V gave up 1 base and J gave up 3 bases, with 17 bases separating them. CDR3 amino acids: CASSLVRPQAGTDTQYF. In DNA form, the CDR3 reads TGTGCCAGCAGCTTAGTACGGCCACAGGCGGGGACAGATACGCAGTATTTT.

The chain uses TRBV15 and TRBJ2-3, with TRBD2 matching over 7 bases. Looked up from germline, CDR1 is LNHNV and CDR2 is YYDKDF (reference sequence). The length of the CDR3 is 14 residues. Trimming cost V 0 bases and J 3 bases; bases outside gene matches: 0. The CDR3: CATSRDGGTDTQYF. The CDR3 DNA reads TGTGCCACCAGCAGAGACGGGGGGACAGATACGCAGTATTTT.